This TCR beta chain was sequenced for a study of T cells in Graves' hyperthyroidism and ophthalmopathy. Only a few counts were recorded for this clonotype. What it binds is unknown. The ends lost 5 bases at V and 5 bases at J; junction bases unmatched: 4. Germline V gene lookup returns CDR1 SGHTS and CDR2 YDEGEE. The CDR3 has 14 residues. Amplified TCR beta CDR3 regions derived from RNA transcripts. The HTBI primer set was used in a first-round RT-PCR of the TCR CDR3. From the multiplex PCR reads, TCRdb called clonotypes with MiXCR, one entry per CDR3 protein. This sample yields 300,000 to 450,000 distinct CDR3 sequences, of which about 13% are seen a single time; about 9.1% belongs to the top ten. Study outcomes and limitations: Researchers found most expanded thyroid clonotypes above 0.001 in blood as well.

What was sequenced was blood. The receptor's source is a woman under 30 with Graves' hyperthyroidism. The chain has TRBV5-8 and TRBJ1-1; 12 positions agree with TRBD1. CDR3 bases: TGTGCCAGCAGGGGACAGGGGGCGATAACTGAAGCTTTCTTT. It translates to CASRGQGAITEAFF.